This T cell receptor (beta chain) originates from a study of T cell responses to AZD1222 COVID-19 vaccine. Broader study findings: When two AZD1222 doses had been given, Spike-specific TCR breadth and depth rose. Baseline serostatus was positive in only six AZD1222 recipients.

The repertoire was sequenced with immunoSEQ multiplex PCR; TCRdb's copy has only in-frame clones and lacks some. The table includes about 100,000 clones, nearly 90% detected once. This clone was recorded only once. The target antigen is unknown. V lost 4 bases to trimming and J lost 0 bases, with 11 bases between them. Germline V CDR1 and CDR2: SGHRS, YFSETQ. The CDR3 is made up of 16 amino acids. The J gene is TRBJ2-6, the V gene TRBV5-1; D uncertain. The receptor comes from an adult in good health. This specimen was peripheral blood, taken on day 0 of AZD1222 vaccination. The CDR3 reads CASSTDGPSGANVLTF. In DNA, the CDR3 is TGCGCCAGCAGCACCGACGGGCCCTCTGGGGCCAACGTCCTGACTTTC.